Shown below are 12 T cell receptor beta chains from a single sample sequenced in a study of response to subunit inactivated influenza vaccine. In TCRdb, the RT-PCR reads were re-called with MiXCR into one record per CDR3 protein. The sample records 300,000 to 350,000 distinct CDR3 sequences, approximately 23% being singletons. The sequenced sample was PBMCs from blood, obtained roughly 20 months after vaccination. The receptors were gathered from a man between 50 and 75 years old who received an inactivated influenza vaccine.

This clonotype was recorded many times. The CDR3 sequence is CASLLIGGLPEAFF. CDR3 nucleotides: TGCGCCAGCCTATTGATTGGGGGGCTCCCTGAAGCTTTCTTT. The gene calls are TRBV10-2 and TRBJ1-1; D is perhaps TRBD1 (6 bases). The CDR3 has 14 residues. The germline V gene has CDR1 WSHSY and CDR2 SAAADI. Trimming pared 8 bases from V and 6 bases from J, leaving 19 bases between.

This clonotype was recorded a few times. The V call is TRBV28, the J call TRBJ1-5; D is undetermined. V gave up 7 bases and J gave up 4 bases, with 5 bases separating them. The V gene's germline CDR1 is MDHEN and CDR2 SYDVKM. This CDR3 has 11 amino acids. The CDR3 spells CASTTNQPQHF. The DNA for the CDR3 is TGTGCCAGCACGACTAATCAGCCCCAGCATTTT.

The gene calls are TRBV7-6 and TRBJ2-7; TRBD2 matches 12 bases. The V gene end was trimmed by 4 bases and the J gene end by 5 bases; junction bases not matched to a gene: 6. CDR3 size: 15 residues. Germline loops: CDR1 SGHVS, CDR2 FNYEAQ. The CDR3 nucleotides read TGTGCCAGCAGCTCTCTAGCGGGGGGGTTCGACGAGCAGTACTTC. Encoded protein: CASSSLAGGFDEQYF. Full variable domain (rest looked up from reference TRBV7-6 and TRBJ2-7): GAGVSQSPRYKVTKRGQDVALRCDPISGHVSLYWYRQALGQGPEFLTYFNYEAQQDKSGLPNDRFSAERPEGSISTLTIQRTEQRDSAMYRCASSSLAGGFDEQYFGPGTRLTVT.

The sample holds a few counts of this clonotype. This chain joins TRBV7-2 and TRBJ1-2; perhaps TRBD1 as D (5 bases). The CDR3 covers 13 residues. In germline, CDR1 is SGHTA, CDR2 FQGNSA. Trimming removed 6 bases from V and 2 bases from J, with 10 bases in between. CDR3 region: CASRKRGNYGYTF. The CDR3 DNA sequence: TGTGCCAGCAGAAAACGGGGGAACTATGGCTACACCTTC. Full variable domain (rest looked up from reference TRBV7-2 and TRBJ1-2): GAGVSQSPSNKVTEKGKDVELRCDPISGHTALYWYRQSLGQGLEFLIYFQGNSAPDKSGLPSDRFSAERTGGSVSTLTIQRTQQEDSAVYLCASRKRGNYGYTFGSGTRLTVV.

A few counts support this clonotype. The chain couples TRBV20-1 to TRBJ1-2; 7 bases map to TRBD1. This CDR3 region has 13 residues. CDR1 and CDR2 from the germline V gene are DFQATT and SNEGSKA (reference sequence). The V gene end was trimmed by 5 bases and the J gene end by 3 bases; junction bases not matched to a gene: 6. The CDR3 region has the DNA TGCAGTGCTTTACAGGGGTACGACTATGGCTACACCTTC. Translating gives CSALQGYDYGYTF.

This clonotype was observed many times. This sequence joins TRBV28 and TRBJ1-5; the D gene is possibly TRBD1 (5 bases). CDR1 is MDHEN and CDR2 is SYDVKM in the germline V gene. CDR3 length equals 14 residues. V was clipped by 8 bases and J by 3 bases, with 14 bases between them. CDR3 sequence reads: CASSGGTYNQPQHF. In nucleotides, the CDR3 is TGTGCCAGCTCCGGGGGGACCTACAATCAGCCCCAGCATTTT.

The V call is TRBV24-1, the J call TRBJ1-2; no clear D gene. V was clipped by 3 bases and J by 0 bases, with 10 bases between them. The CDR3 is 15 residues long. The germline CDR1 and CDR2 sequences are KGHDR and SFDVKD. The CDR3, as DNA: TGTGCCACCAGTGATGGGATAGGATCTAACTATGGCTACACCTTC. The encoded protein is CATSDGIGSNYGYTF.

V and J are TRBV5-4 and TRBJ2-3, with TRBD1 as a possible D gene (5 bases). Germline V gene data show CDR1 as SGHNT and CDR2 as YYREEE (reference sequence). This CDR3 comprises 13 residues. Trimming left V 3 bases short and J 3 bases short, with 8 bases between. CDR3 nucleotides: TGTGCCAGCAGCTGGACAAGGACAGATACGCAGTATTTT. Protein product: CASSWTRTDTQYF.

This clonotype has only a few counts. Here the CDR3 DNA reads TGTGCCAGCAGTCTTTATTTGGGACCGTATGGCTACACCTTC. This gives the protein CASSLYLGPYGYTF. This rearrangement joins TRBV6-1 to TRBJ1-2; perhaps TRBD1 as D (5 bases). This CDR3 comprises 14 residues. Germline assignment: CDR1 MNHNS and CDR2 SASEGT. V lost 5 bases to trimming and J lost 5 bases, with 15 bases between them.

There are a few counts of this clonotype. The chain couples TRBV10-3 to TRBJ2-3, with D tentatively TRBD1 (5 bases). Germline V gene sequence: CDR1 ENHRY, CDR2 SYGVKD. V was cut by 3 bases and J by 4 bases, with 14 bases left in between. The CDR3 is 15 residues long. The CDR3, as DNA: TGTGCCATCAGTGAAGGTGGCAGGGCAGCAGATACGCAGTATTTT. This encodes CAISEGGRAADTQYF.

This clonotype was observed a few times. The genes are TRBV18 and TRBJ2-1, with a possible D match to TRBD2 (6 bases). The germline V gene has CDR1 KGHSH and CDR2 LQKENI. V was trimmed by 3 bases and J by 2 bases, leaving 14 bases between them. This CDR3 spans 16 amino acids. For the CDR3, the DNA is TGTGCCAGCTCACCGACTGAGGACTATACCTACAATGAGCAGTTCTTC. Its translation: CASSPTEDYTYNEQFF.

V and J are TRBV4-3 and TRBJ2-7; TRBD1 matches at 8 bases. Germline loops: CDR1 LGHNA, CDR2 YSLEER. V gave up 3 bases and J gave up 1 base; unmatched junction bases: 14. The CDR3 contains 18 residues. CDR3: CASSQESHSGTGSYEQYF. For the CDR3, the DNA is TGCGCCAGCAGCCAGGAGAGCCATTCCGGGACAGGTTCCTACGAGCAGTACTTC.